This is a list of T cell receptor beta chains from one sample in a study of T cell repertoires in cytomegalovirus infection. Using its own MiXCR run on the reads, TCRdb lists one record per CDR3 protein. The data contain hundreds of thousands of distinct CDR3 sequences, approximately 34% of them seen just once; the ten biggest clones take up under 3.5%. The sequencing sample was made of PBMCs. The receptors derive from a human donor in good health (CMV status not recorded). Some clones in this sample may be carry-over from other donors' samples. Both conserved end residues are part of each CDR3. A D gene is named only where the DNA matches it firmly. The listing skips clone size in some rows; elsewhere it reads once, few, many or a size class.

d_call	v_call	j_call	clone_size	cdr3_aa	cdr3_nt
NA	TRBV27	TRBJ2-5	NA	CSSSDLQEPQYF	TGTTCCAGCAGTGACCTTCAAGAGCCCCAGTACTTC
TRBD2	TRBV7-8	TRBJ2-7	NA	CVSSIRTSVRSEQYF	TGTGTGAGCAGCATACGGACTAGCGTGAGGTCCGAGCAGTACTTC
NA	TRBV20-1	TRBJ2-3	NA	CNARDLRTEDSQYF	TGCAATGCTAGAGATCTTAGGACAGAGGATTCGCAGTATTTT
NA	TRBV2	TRBJ2-3	NA	CASSGSSSSTDTQYF	TGTGCCAGCAGTGGGAGTTCCTCTAGCACAGATACGCAGTATTTT
NA	TRBV5-5	TRBJ1-3	NA	CASTPSASGNTIYF	TGTGCCAGCACCCCCTCAGCATCTGGAAACACCATATATTTT
NA	TRBV12-3/TRBV12-4	TRBJ1-1	few	CASVRGAEAFF	TGTGCCAGCGTAAGGGGAGCGGAAGCTTTCTTT
NA	TRBV7-2	TRBJ2-7	many	CATGGDRGYEQYF	TGTGCCACGGGGGGGGACAGAGGCTACGAGCAGTACTTC
NA	TRBV7-9	TRBJ1-1	NA	CASSLEGSGYILAEAFF	TGTGCCAGCAGCTTAGAGGGCTCAGGGTACATTTTGGCTGAAGCTTTCTTT
NA	TRBV29-1	TRBJ1-2	NA	CSTSSANYGYTF	TGCAGCACATCCTCGGCTAACTATGGCTACACCTTC
TRBD1	TRBV10-3	TRBJ2-6	NA	CAIASWTGAGSGANVLTF	TGTGCCATCGCCTCTTGGACAGGGGCCGGCTCTGGGGCCAACGTCCTGACTTTC
TRBD2	TRBV7-6	TRBJ2-5	few	CASSLWGRGPSRDEETQYF	TGTGCCAGCAGCTTATGGGGGAGGGGCCCTTCCAGGGACGAGGAGACCCAGTACTTC
TRBD1	TRBV7-2	TRBJ2-3	few	CASSEFWTGLDTQYF	TGTGCCAGCAGCGAGTTTTGGACAGGGCTGGATACGCAGTATTTT
TRBD2	TRBV10-3	TRBJ2-5	NA	CAISGGGSRETQYF	TGTGCCATCAGTGGGGGGGGGTCTCGAGAGACCCAGTACTTC
NA	TRBV7-9	TRBJ2-5	many	CASSRPNSGQETQYF	TGTGCCAGCAGCCGACCCAACAGCGGACAAGAGACCCAGTACTTC
NA	TRBV24-1	TRBJ2-3	few	CATSAGGLIADTQYF	TGTGCCACCAGTGCAGGGGGACTGATTGCAGATACGCAGTATTTT
NA	TRBV28	TRBJ1-1	NA	CASSLFIPAWGTEAFF	TGTGCCAGCAGTTTATTTATCCCGGCATGGGGCACTGAAGCTTTCTTT
TRBD2	TRBV15	TRBJ2-5	NA	CATSGSGIQETQYF	TGTGCCACCAGCGGAAGCGGGATCCAAGAGACCCAGTACTTC
TRBD1	TRBV6-2/TRBV6-3	TRBJ1-5	NA	CASSYSTGGGNQPQHF	TGTGCCAGCAGTTACTCGACAGGGGGCGGCAATCAGCCCCAGCATTTT
TRBD2	TRBV19	TRBJ2-1	NA	CASSTPGSPSGHGREQFF	TGTGCCAGTAGTACCCCCGGATCCCCTAGCGGCCATGGGAGGGAGCAGTTCTTC
NA	TRBV27	TRBJ2-1	few	CASSLGGSRLFEQFF	TGTGCCAGCAGTTTAGGGGGGAGCCGCTTGTTTGAGCAGTTCTTC
NA	TRBV5-6	TRBJ2-1	NA	CASSRGTFSYNEQFF	TGTGCCAGCAGCCGAGGGACTTTCTCCTACAATGAGCAGTTCTTC
NA	TRBV9	TRBJ2-3	few	CASSLGDALEAQYF	TGTGCCAGCAGCCTGGGGGACGCCCTTGAAGCGCAGTATTTT
NA	TRBV7-8	TRBJ2-3	many	CASSPLNRGSTDTQYF	TGTGCCAGCAGCCCTCTTAACCGGGGCAGCACAGATACGCAGTATTTT
TRBD2	TRBV6-2/TRBV6-3	TRBJ2-3	NA	CASSRRLAGVDATQYF	TGTGCCAGCAGTAGACGACTAGCGGGAGTTGATGCTACGCAGTATTTT
NA	TRBV12-3/TRBV12-4	TRBJ2-1	few	CASSPRRGPYNEQFF	TGTGCCAGCAGCCCTCGGCGCGGACCTTACAATGAGCAGTTCTTC
TRBD1	TRBV7-2	TRBJ2-7	few	CASSRTGIPYEQYF	TGTGCCAGCAGCCGGACAGGAATCCCCTACGAGCAGTACTTC
TRBD1	TRBV9	TRBJ2-3	NA	CASSVARTGAGDTQYF	TGTGCCAGCAGCGTAGCAAGGACAGGGGCAGGGGATACGCAGTATTTT
TRBD2	TRBV24-1	TRBJ2-5	NA	CATRDYRDYYRVVETQYF	TGTGCCACCAGGGACTACCGGGACTACTACCGAGTGGTGGAGACCCAGTACTTC
NA	TRBV6-5	TRBJ2-7	NA	CASSRGQGGADEQYF	TGTGCCAGCAGTCGTGGACAGGGAGGGGCCGACGAGCAGTACTTC
NA	TRBV4-1	TRBJ1-1	NA	CASSLLTGAGHTEAFF	TGCGCCAGCAGCCTACTAACCGGGGCAGGCCACACTGAAGCTTTCTTT
TRBD2	TRBV19	TRBJ2-3	NA	CASSRGTSGSPMTDTQYF	TGTGCCAGTAGTAGAGGGACTAGCGGGAGCCCGATGACAGATACGCAGTATTTT
TRBD1	TRBV18	TRBJ2-7	NA	CASSPVRPGQIYEQYF	TGTGCCAGCTCACCCGTCCGACCGGGACAGATTTACGAGCAGTACTTC
TRBD2	TRBV6-4	TRBJ2-3	NA	CASSDWSSGGADTPYF	TGTGCCAGCAGTGACTGGTCTAGCGGGGGGGCAGATACGCCGTATTTT
NA	TRBV28	TRBJ1-1	NA	CAISLRRAAEAFF	TGTGCCATCAGTTTACGGCGGGCAGCTGAAGCGTTCTTT
NA	TRBV11-1	TRBJ1-1	NA	CASSLAQSLNTEAFF	TGTGCCAGCAGCTTAGCGCAGTCCCTGAACACTGAAGCTTTCTTT
NA	TRBV7-9	TRBJ1-2	few	CASSWAGDGYTF	TGTGCCAGCAGCTGGGCCGGGGACGGCTACACCTTC
TRBD2	TRBV27	TRBJ2-1	NA	CASSSLGTSGILHEQFF	TGTGCCAGCAGTTCCCTCGGGACTAGCGGGATACTGCATGAGCAGTTCTTC
NA	TRBV7-9	TRBJ1-6	many	CASSGKKTETYNSPLHF	TGTGCCAGCAGCGGAAAAAAGACAGAAACATATAATTCACCCCTCCACTTT
NA	TRBV7-2	TRBJ1-4	NA	CASSPNRSGEKLFF	TGTGCCAGCAGCCCAAATCGAAGTGGTGAAAAACTGTTTTTT
NA	TRBV7-2	TRBJ1-1	many	CASSRDRTEAFF	TGTGCCAGCAGCCGGGACCGCACTGAAGCTTTCTTT
TRBD2	TRBV9	TRBJ2-3	few	CASSVSGGPGDTQYF	TGTGCCAGCAGCGTCAGCGGGGGGCCAGGAGATACGCAGTATTTT
TRBD2	TRBV24-1	TRBJ2-1	few	CATSVPRAGGDEQFF	TGTGCCACCAGTGTCCCTCGGGCGGGAGGTGACGAGCAGTTCTTC
TRBD1	TRBV29-1	TRBJ1-4	NA	CSVGTGVFNEKLFF	TGCAGCGTTGGGACAGGGGTGTTCAATGAAAAACTGTTTTTT
NA	TRBV7-2	TRBJ2-1	many	CASTERGGFYNEQFF	TGTGCCAGCACCGAGAGGGGGGGTTTCTACAATGAGCAGTTCTTC
NA	TRBV28	TRBJ2-5	NA	CASSSNWAEAETQYF	TGTGCCAGCAGCTCAAATTGGGCCGAGGCAGAGACCCAGTACTTC
NA	TRBV20-1	TRBJ2-3	NA	CSASGGGIIPDTQYF	TGCAGTGCTAGTGGGGGGGGCATTATACCAGATACGCAGTATTTT
NA	TRBV2	TRBJ2-1	NA	CASSEAHGSDSEQFF	TGTGCCAGCAGTGAAGCGCATGGGTCGGACTCCGAGCAGTTCTTC
NA	TRBV6-8	TRBJ1-1	many	CASSYSTGGTEAFF	TGTGCCAGCAGTTACTCAACAGGCGGCACTGAAGCTTTCTTT
NA	TRBV11-2	TRBJ1-2	few	CASSLAPLGDSTNYGYTF	TGTGCCAGCAGCTTAGCCCCCCTTGGGGATTCTACTAACTATGGCTACACCTTC
TRBD1	TRBV7-2	TRBJ2-2	NA	CASSLRQGVDTGELFF	TGTGCCAGCAGCCTTAGACAGGGGGTTGACACCGGGGAGCTGTTTTTT
TRBD2	TRBV28	TRBJ2-7	NA	CASSTGGLGMPYEQYF	TGTGCCAGCAGCACGGGGGGATTGGGGATGCCCTACGAGCAGTACTTC
NA	TRBV7-2	TRBJ2-3	many	CASSLNRPRIYTDTQYF	TGTGCCAGCAGCTTAAATAGGCCACGAATATACACAGATACGCAGTATTTT
TRBD2	TRBV5-4	TRBJ2-5	NA	CASSRTSGAQETQYF	TGTGCCAGCAGCCGGACTAGCGGGGCTCAAGAGACCCAGTACTTC